Presented here are 25 T cell receptor beta chains from one specimen sequenced in a study of cytomegalovirus exposure and HLA in healthy donors. Primers: 60 Vbeta forward and 13 Jbeta reverse. TCRdb's table, derived via immunoSEQ multiplex PCR, lists solely in-frame clones and lacks some. The sample gives roughly 150,000 clones, roughly 79% of which show up once; about 1.6% is in the top ten. Sequenced: PBMCs. The receptor set was obtained from a man aged 40-50 years in good health and CMV-seronegative.

This clone was counted a few times. This chain uses TRBV6-1 with TRBJ1-2; D gene unclear. V dropped 4 bases and J dropped 2 bases, with 8 bases sitting between them. Germline V gives CDR1 MNHNS, CDR2 SASEGT. The CDR3 totals 13 residues. In DNA form, the CDR3 reads TGTGCCAGCAGTGCCGAGAGAAACTATGGCTACACCTTC. It encodes CASSAERNYGYTF.

The chain links TRBV5-1 to TRBJ2-2; a possible D gene is TRBD2 (6 bases). Germline assignment: CDR1 SGHRS and CDR2 YFSETQ. Trimming stripped 0 bases from V and 3 bases from J, with 12 bases between. The CDR3 consists of 16 residues. The CDR3 DNA reads TGCGCCAGCAGCTTGGTTTCCAGGAGGGACACCGGGGAGCTGTTTTTT. Translation: CASSLVSRRDTGELFF.

V is TRBV7-9 and J is TRBJ2-1; 9 bases are shared with TRBD2. This CDR3 region has 15 residues. V was pared by 0 bases and J by 8 bases, with 5 bases of the junction left unmatched. Germline V gene sequence: CDR1 SEHNR, CDR2 FQNEAQ (reference sequence). CDR3 residues: CASSLASGSLDEQFF. CDR3 coding DNA: TGTGCCAGCAGCTTAGCTAGCGGGAGTCTGGATGAGCAGTTCTTC. The full variable domain, with the rest looked up from reference TRBV7-9 and TRBJ2-1, is DTGVSQNPRHKITKRGQNVTFRCDPISEHNRLYWYRQTLGQGPEFLTYFQNEAQLEKSRLLSDRFSAERPKGSFSTLEIQRTEQGDSAMYLCASSLASGSLDEQFFGPGTRLTVL.

The chain has TRBV28 and TRBJ1-1, with a tentative D call TRBD1 (5 bases). This CDR3 region has 16 residues. CDR1 and CDR2 from the germline V gene are MDHEN and SYDVKM. V lost 6 bases, J lost 4 bases, and 21 bases lay in between. The CDR3 is CASSPAARGVFTEAFF. The CDR3 DNA reads TGTGCCAGCAGCCCCGCGGCGCGGGGGGTATTCACTGAAGCTTTCTTT.

The CDR3 sequence is CASSSGTSGIYEQYF. CDR3 nucleotides: TGTGCCAGCAGTTCCGGGACTAGCGGTATCTACGAGCAGTACTTC. This sequence joins TRBV7-9 and TRBJ2-7; 11 bases map to TRBD2. V lost 6 bases to trimming and J lost 3 bases; unmatched junction nucleotides: 7. CDR1 is SEHNR, CDR2 FQNEAQ, per germline (reference sequence). The CDR3 runs 15 residues.

The chain joins TRBV7-2 to TRBJ2-7, with 8 bases aligning to TRBD2. The V and J ends lost 6 bases and 0 bases, in that order; junction bases with no gene match: 4. The CDR3 extends over 14 amino acids. CDR1 and CDR2 from the germline V gene are SGHTA and FQGNSA. The CDR3 reads CASSSGTFSYEQYF. Here the CDR3 DNA reads TGTGCCAGCAGTAGCGGGACTTTCTCCTACGAGCAGTACTTC.

The chain is built from TRBV5-1 and TRBJ2-5, with TRBD1 matching over 8 bases. The V segment lost 1 base and the J segment 5 bases; nucleotides outside the gene matches: 4. The CDR3 covers 14 residues. Germline V lookup: CDR1 SGHRS, CDR2 YFSETQ. Written as DNA, the CDR3 is TGCGCCAGCAGCTTGTCAGGGGGCGGGGAGACCCAGTACTTC. Amino acids: CASSLSGGGETQYF.

The chain combines TRBV5-1 with TRBJ2-1; maybe TRBD1 (8 bases). The CDR3 covers 15 residues. CDR1 SGHRS and CDR2 YFSETQ come from the germline V gene. Trimming took off 6 bases at V and 9 bases at J, with 22 bases between the two ends. Here the CDR3 reads CASNEQGGTSSEQFF. CDR3 coding DNA: TGCGCCAGCAACGAACAGGGGGGGACCTCGAGTGAGCAGTTCTTC.

On this clone itself: The junction differs from germline at one of its ends, possibly a read error. This chain uses TRBV30 with TRBJ2-4, with TRBD2 matching over 8 bases. In germline, CDR1 is GTSNPN, CDR2 SVGIG (reference sequence). CDR3 length equals 15 residues. CDR3 region: CASNPTAGAKNSQYF. The CDR3 coding sequence is TGTGCCTCCAACCCAACAGCGGGGGCCAAAAACAGTCAGTACTTC.

The chain combines TRBV29-1 with TRBJ2-3, with a tentative D call TRBD1 (6 bases). The V end lost 6 bases, the J end lost 6 bases, and 13 bases lay between the germline ends. The CDR3 extends over 12 amino acids. Germline V gene data show CDR1 as SQVTM and CDR2 as ANQGSEA. In DNA form, the CDR3 reads TGCAGCGTGGCCAATACAGGGGATACGCAGTATTTT. The encoded protein is CSVANTGDTQYF.

The genes are TRBV14 and TRBJ2-6; a weak D match, TRBD2 (6 bases). This CDR3 is built from 19 residues. Per the germline V gene, CDR1 is SGHDN and CDR2 is FVKESK. V was cut by 1 base and J by 1 base, with 17 bases left in between. The CDR3 nucleotides are TGTGCCAGCAGCCAAGCCACCGGGGGTACGATTTCTGGGGCCAACGTCCTGACTTTC. This encodes CASSQATGGTISGANVLTF.

The chain has TRBV28 and TRBJ2-7; 10 positions agree with TRBD2. CDR1 and CDR2 from the germline V gene are MDHEN and SYDVKM. The CDR3 length is 15 residues. J gave up 1 base and V 2 bases, and 2 bases lay outside the gene matches. In DNA, the CDR3 is TGTGCCAGCAGTTTAGGACTAGCGGCGTCCTACGAGCAGTACTTC. Translating gives CASSLGLAASYEQYF.

The chain has TRBV7-7 and TRBJ2-7; possible D gene TRBD2, 6 bases. The CDR3 is 14 residues long. CDR1 is SSHAT, CDR2 FNYEAQ, per germline (reference sequence). Trimming removed 4 bases from V and 10 bases from J, with 20 bases in between. The CDR3 region is CASSSSASGAKQYF. The CDR3 DNA is TGTGCCAGCAGCTCCAGTGCATCGGGAGCGAAACAGTACTTC. The complete variable domain, with remaining parts taken from reference TRBV7-7 and TRBJ2-7, reads GAGVSQSPRYKVTKRGQDVTLRCDPISSHATLYWYQQALGQGPEFLTYFNYEAQPDKSGLPSDRFSAERPEGSISTLTIQRTEQRDSAMYRCASSSSASGAKQYFGPGTRLTVT.

CDR3 nucleotide sequence: TGTGCCAGCACTGACAGGCCTCCGCAGTACTTC. It encodes CASTDRPPQYF. The V and J genes are TRBV6-1 and TRBJ2-7; D perhaps matches TRBD1 (6 bases). The CDR3 has 11 amino acids. CDR1 and CDR2 (germline): MNHNS, SASEGT. V was clipped by 7 bases and J by 9 bases, with 13 bases between them.

The chain uses TRBV6-5 and TRBJ2-5, with TRBD1 matching 10 bases. Unmatched junction bases numbered 5, after V lost 6 bases and J lost 4 bases. Looked up from germline, CDR1 is MNHEY and CDR2 is SVGAGI. The CDR3 runs to 14 residues. The CDR3 region has the DNA TGTGCCAGCAGGCCGGACAGGGGGAGAGAGACCCAGTACTTC. This encodes CASRPDRGRETQYF.

In this sample, this clone turned up a few times. The chain joins TRBV4-1 to TRBJ1-1, with D uncertain. The V gene's germline CDR1 is MGHRA and CDR2 YSYEKL. The CDR3 is made up of 15 amino acids. V dropped 0 bases and J dropped 1 base, with 9 bases sitting between them. Here the CDR3 reads CASSQDVAPNTEAFF. CDR3 in DNA: TGCGCCAGCAGCCAAGACGTGGCCCCGAACACTGAAGCTTTCTTT.

This sequence joins TRBV6-1 and TRBJ1-4, with 10 bases identical to TRBD1. The V and J ends lost 2 bases and 2 bases, in that order; junction bases with no gene match: 8. CDR1 MNHNS and CDR2 SASEGT come from the germline V gene. This CDR3 spans 18 amino acids. In DNA form, the CDR3 reads TGTGCCAGCAGTGAAAGACAGGGGGCGGGAGAGACTAATGAAAAACTGTTTTTT. Translated, it gives CASSERQGAGETNEKLFF.

The rearrangement joins TRBV28 to TRBJ2-1; 7 nucleotides match TRBD2. The length of the CDR3 is 12 residues. V shed 3 bases and J 10 bases; nucleotides not matched to a gene: 3. Germline assignment: CDR1 MDHEN and CDR2 SYDVKM. CDR3 coding DNA: TGTGCCAGCAGTTTCAGACTAGCCGAGCAGTTCTTC. It codes for CASSFRLAEQFF.

The V and J genes are TRBV7-3 and TRBJ2-3, with D possibly TRBD2 on 6 matching bases. The germline V and J ends were trimmed by 5 bases and 2 bases, with 23 bases remaining between them. The V gene's germline CDR1 is SGHTA and CDR2 FQGTGA. The CDR3 spans 18 residues. CDR3 sequence: CASSPGVGPGAYTDTQYF. In nucleotides, the CDR3 is TGTGCCAGCAGCCCCGGGGTGGGACCGGGAGCTTACACAGATACGCAGTATTTT.

V and J are TRBV9 and TRBJ2-3; 7 bases are shared with TRBD1. The CDR3 has 16 residues. In germline, CDR1 is SGDLS, CDR2 YYNGEE. V lost 3 bases, J lost 1 base, and 8 bases stayed unmatched. DNA of the CDR3: TGTGCCAGCAGCGCCCGACAGGGAATAGGCACAGATACGCAGTATTTT. It codes for CASSARQGIGTDTQYF.

The rearrangement uses TRBV4-1 and TRBJ2-3; 14 bases are a match to TRBD2. This CDR3 comprises 20 residues. Trimming removed 4 bases from V and 1 base from J; junction bases left unmatched: 13. The V gene's germline CDR1 is MGHRA and CDR2 YSYEKL. This CDR3 reads CASSLRWGTSGRSGTDTQYF. As DNA, the CDR3 is TGCGCCAGCAGCCTCAGATGGGGGACTAGCGGGAGATCGGGCACAGATACGCAGTATTTT.

V usage is TRBV29-1 and J usage is TRBJ1-2, with D perhaps matching TRBD1 (5 bases). Trimming shortened V by 7 bases and J by 5 bases, and 8 bases separated the two germline ends. Germline lookup yields CDR1 SQVTM and CDR2 ANQGSEA. This CDR3 has 10 amino acids. The CDR3 DNA sequence: TGCAGCGCCACAGGTTATGGCTACACCTTC. Its translation is CSATGYGYTF.

V gene TRBV27 combines with J gene TRBJ1-1; 8 bases are shared with TRBD1. Germline V gives CDR1 MNHEY, CDR2 SMNVEV (reference sequence). The junction had 9 bases not matched to a gene; V was cut back by 3 bases and J by 0 bases. The CDR3 runs 17 residues. The CDR3 coding sequence is TGTGCCAGCAGTTTTAAGGCCTCGGGACAGGTGAACACTGAAGCTTTCTTT. As protein: CASSFKASGQVNTEAFF.

The CDR3 sequence: CASSPPAGTTDTQYF. The CDR3, as DNA: TGTGCCAGCTCACCACCGGCGGGAACCACAGATACGCAGTATTTT. This chain links TRBV18 with TRBJ2-3; tentative D call: TRBD2 (6 bases). The V and J ends lost 0 bases and 2 bases respectively, with 9 bases between them. Germline V CDR1 and CDR2: KGHSH, LQKENI. The CDR3 is made up of 15 amino acids. The entire variable domain, with the rest obtained from reference TRBV18 and TRBJ2-3, is as follows: NAGVMQNPRHLVRRRGQEARLRCSPMKGHSHVYWYRQLPEEGLKFMVYLQKENIIDESGMPKERFSAEFPKEGPSILRIQQVVRGDSAAYFCASSPPAGTTDTQYFGPGTRLTVL.

V usage is TRBV6-5 and J usage is TRBJ2-7; D not resolved. The CDR3 is 11 amino acids. In germline, CDR1 is MNHEY, CDR2 SVGAGI. Trimming left V 2 bases short and J 12 bases short, with 11 bases between. CDR3 sequence reads: CASSYGKMAYF. The CDR3, as DNA: TGTGCCAGCAGTTACGGCAAAATGGCGTACTTC.